This TCR beta chain appears in the sequencing data of a study of tumor-infiltrating lymphocytes in primary liver carcinoma (dated by TCRdb to 2017 to 2019). As for the study more broadly: Of the five patients (three men and two women, aged 30 to 69 years), four had hepatocellular carcinoma and one had combined HCC and intrahepatic cholangiocarcinoma. The study combined TCRbeta repertoire sequencing, expression microarrays and whole-exome sequencing across five regions of each liver tumor, with adjacent normal tissue and blood. The five patients had tumors staged T1-T3 N0M0, with maximum diameters ranging from 4.2 to 10 cm. A total of approximately 35 specimens from 5 patients, comprising 25 or so tumor regions, 5 adjacent noncancerous liver tissues and 5 peripheral blood samples, were covered by TCRbeta repertoire sequencing. Repertoires from technical replicates were highly reproducible, with mean shared-clone rates approximately 0.9 and correlation coefficients above 0.95. The roughly 27 tumor region samples were profiled with Agilent mRNA microarrays so that TCRbeta repertoire diversity could be related to the local molecular phenotype. Samples yielded roughly 3.5 to 7.13 million productive TCRbeta reads; read depth did not differ significantly between tissue types. Study-level results and caveats: The study included only four or five patients, and the authors note findings should be validated in a larger study. Pairs of tumor regions showed greater repertoire overlap (mean roughly 36%) than tumor-adjacent pairs (roughly 17%) or tumor-blood pairs (around 15%), which is consistent with antigen-driven expansion. Since the samples were bulk and unsorted, there was no way to compare CD4+ and CD8+ T cell repertoires. Only the TCR beta chain was sequenced, so true repertoire diversity is likely underestimated because unpaired alpha chains were not captured. The top 250 clones made up a significantly larger repertoire fraction in tumors than in blood (p = 0.039). Only about 7.5-25% of top clones were present in all five regions of a tumor, suggesting spatial heterogeneity of tumor-infiltrating T cells.

Cut back by 5 bases and 2 bases, the V and J ends lie 19 bases apart. The CDR3, cysteine through phenylalanine, is 16 amino acids long. CDR3 DNA only is kept here, 48 bases in frame from base 1. According to the germline V gene, CDR1 reads SGHTA and CDR2 reads FQGNSA. Without any cell sorting, total RNA and DNA were co-extracted from approximately 22-30 mg of bulk tissue using the AllPrep DNA/RNA mini kit. About 5 patients with histopathologically diagnosed primary liver carcinoma underwent surgical resection in China between 2015 and March 2016. Chronic HBV infection was present in the patients, and the patients were treatment-naive at sampling. Each tumor was sampled at five spatially separated regions: the tumor centre plus the superior, inferior, left-lateral and right-lateral poles. According to histology, viable tumor cells made up more than 90% of every tumor sample. Pieces of fresh tumor and adjacent tissue were cut in half, with one half kept in RNAlater at -80 degrees C and the other half sent for histology.

Details on this clonotype: This receptor's antigen is unknown. No base quality information exists; no much larger clone differs at one position.

Using a constant-region primer and ProtoScript II reverse transcriptase, TCRbeta-specific cDNA was reverse-transcribed from 500 ng total RNA. Three nested multiplex PCR rounds, following a slightly modified ARM-PCR procedure, were used to build the TCRbeta libraries. Multiplex TRBV1-TRBV30 forward primers and a Cbeta reverse primer were used in the first two PCR rounds, each of which was run for 9 to 11 cycles. Sample barcodes and Illumina adapters were added in a final 25-cycle PCR using Deep VentR polymerase. Amplicons of 200-500 bp were gel-purified with a QIAquick gel extraction kit before sequencing. TCRbeta amplicons were sequenced on an Illumina HiSeq 2500 with 250-bp paired-end reads. The original pipeline was this. To recover full CDR3 sequences, reads were quality-trimmed using Trimmomatic v0.33 and paired reads were then merged using FLASH v1.2.11. V, D and J germline segments were assigned to the rearranged TCRbeta sequences using MiGEC v1.2.1b. VDJtools v1.0.0 computed clonotype statistics and Shannon-Wiener diversity indices. To cut down on sampling bias, every analysis after diversity analysis relied on just the 250 most abundant clonotypes from each sample. TCRdb itself trimmed the public reads at Q25 with fastp, ran MiXCR and retained productive beta chains. Entries are consolidated by CDR3 protein sequence, retaining the most common genes and DNA. TCRdb's processing, not the study's, gives the V and J calls here. The table for this sample lists 90,000 to 110,000 distinct CDR3 sequences; 82% of them were counted only once. About 20% of the sample comes from the top ten.

The chain is assembled from TRBV7-2 and TRBJ2-7, with the D call perhaps TRBD1 or TRBD2, as 7 bases match in each case. The sequenced sample was liver tumor tissue from sampling region 3. The meaning of the sample's cell subset or site label: tumor region T3, left-lateral pole. This TCR came from a man in his forties with primary liver carcinoma and hepatitis B virus infection. CDR3 reads: CASSPRGGGLTYEQYF. The DNA sequence reads TGTGCCAGCAGCCCCCGGGGAGGGGGCTTGACCTACGAGCAGTACTTC. The CDR3 plus the reference TRBV7-2 and TRBJ2-7 genes for the other parts give the full variable domain: GAGVSQSPSNKVTEKGKDVELRCDPISGHTALYWYRQSLGQGLEFLIYFQGNSAPDKSGLPSDRFSAERTGGSVSTLTIQRTQQEDSAVYLCASSPRGGGLTYEQYFGPGTRLTVT.